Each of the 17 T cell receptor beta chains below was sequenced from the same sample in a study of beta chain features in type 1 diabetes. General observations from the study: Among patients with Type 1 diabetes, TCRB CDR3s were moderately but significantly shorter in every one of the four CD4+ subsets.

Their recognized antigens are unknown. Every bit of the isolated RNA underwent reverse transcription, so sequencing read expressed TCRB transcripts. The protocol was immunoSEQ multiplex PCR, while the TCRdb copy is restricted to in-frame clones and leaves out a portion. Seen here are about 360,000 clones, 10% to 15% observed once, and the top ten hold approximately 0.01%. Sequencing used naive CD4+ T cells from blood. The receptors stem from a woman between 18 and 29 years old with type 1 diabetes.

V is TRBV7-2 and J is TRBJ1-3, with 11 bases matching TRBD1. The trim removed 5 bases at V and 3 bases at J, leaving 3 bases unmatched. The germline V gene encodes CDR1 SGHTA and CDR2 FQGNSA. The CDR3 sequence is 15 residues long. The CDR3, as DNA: TGTGCCAGCAGCGAAGGGACAGGGGGTGGAAACACCATATATTTT. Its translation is CASSEGTGGGNTIYF.

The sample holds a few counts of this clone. The DNA of the CDR3 is TGTGCCAGCAGCCAAGAACGCCGCAGGAATGAGCAGTTCTTC. Translated, it gives CASSQERRRNEQFF. V and J are TRBV14 and TRBJ2-1; D is unclear. This CDR3 has 14 amino acids. The germline V gene has CDR1 SGHDN and CDR2 FVKESK. V lost 0 bases to trimming and J lost 7 bases, with 10 bases between them.

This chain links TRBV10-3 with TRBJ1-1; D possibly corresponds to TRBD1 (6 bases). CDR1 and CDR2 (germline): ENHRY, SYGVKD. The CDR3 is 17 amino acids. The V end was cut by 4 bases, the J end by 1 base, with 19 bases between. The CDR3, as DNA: TGTGCCATCAGTGTTGTGGGACAAGGGGCGGAGAACACTGAAGCTTTCTTT. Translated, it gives CAISVVGQGAENTEAFF.

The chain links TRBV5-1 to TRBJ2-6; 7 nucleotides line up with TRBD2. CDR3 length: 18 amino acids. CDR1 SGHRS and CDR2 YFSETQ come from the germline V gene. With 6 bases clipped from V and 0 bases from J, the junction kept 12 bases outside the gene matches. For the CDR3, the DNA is TGCGCCAGCACCCACCGGGGGGAATCGAGCTCTGGGGCCAACGTCCTGACTTTC. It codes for CASTHRGESSSGANVLTF.

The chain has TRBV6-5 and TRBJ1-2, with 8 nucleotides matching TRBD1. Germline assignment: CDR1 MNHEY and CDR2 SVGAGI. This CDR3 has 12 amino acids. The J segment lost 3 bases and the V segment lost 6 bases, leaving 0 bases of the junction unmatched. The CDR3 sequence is CASRQGDYGYTF. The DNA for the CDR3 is TGTGCCAGCAGACAGGGGGACTATGGCTACACCTTC.

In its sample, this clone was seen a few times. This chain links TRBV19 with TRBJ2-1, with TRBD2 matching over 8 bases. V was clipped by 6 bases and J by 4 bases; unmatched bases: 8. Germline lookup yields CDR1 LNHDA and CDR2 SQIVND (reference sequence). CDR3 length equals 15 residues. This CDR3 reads CASRDSGAKYNEQFF. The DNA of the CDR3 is TGTGCCAGTAGGGATAGCGGGGCGAAATACAATGAGCAGTTCTTC.

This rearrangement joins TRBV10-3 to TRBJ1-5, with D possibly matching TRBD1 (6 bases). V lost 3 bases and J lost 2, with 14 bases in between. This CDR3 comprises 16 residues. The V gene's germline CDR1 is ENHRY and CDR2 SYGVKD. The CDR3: CAISDGGAGGNQPQHF. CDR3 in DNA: TGTGCCATCAGTGATGGGGGGGCTGGGGGCAATCAGCCCCAGCATTTT.

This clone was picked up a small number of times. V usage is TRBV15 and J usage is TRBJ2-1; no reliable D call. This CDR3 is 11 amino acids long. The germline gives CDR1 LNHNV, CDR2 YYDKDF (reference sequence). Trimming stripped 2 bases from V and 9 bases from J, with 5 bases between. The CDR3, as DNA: TGTGCCACCAGCAGAAGAGGTGAGCAGTTCTTC. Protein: CATSRRGEQFF.

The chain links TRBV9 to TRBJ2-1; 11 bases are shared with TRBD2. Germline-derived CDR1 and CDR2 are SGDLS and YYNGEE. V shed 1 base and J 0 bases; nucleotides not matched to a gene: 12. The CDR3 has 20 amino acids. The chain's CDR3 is CASSVRRVAGGPGSYNEQFF. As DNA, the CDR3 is TGTGCCAGCAGCGTAAGGAGGGTAGCGGGGGGGCCGGGCTCCTACAATGAGCAGTTCTTC.

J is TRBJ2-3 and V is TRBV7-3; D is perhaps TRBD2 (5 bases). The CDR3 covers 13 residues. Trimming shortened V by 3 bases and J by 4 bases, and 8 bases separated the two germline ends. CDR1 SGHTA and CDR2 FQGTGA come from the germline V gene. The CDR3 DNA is TGTGCCAGCAGCTTCGCCGGGGCAGATACGCAGTATTTT. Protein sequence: CASSFAGADTQYF.

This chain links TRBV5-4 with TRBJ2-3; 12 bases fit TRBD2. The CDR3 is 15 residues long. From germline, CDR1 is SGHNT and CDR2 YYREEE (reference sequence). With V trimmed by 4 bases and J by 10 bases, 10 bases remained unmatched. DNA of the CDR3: TGTGCCAGCAGCGGCGGGACTAGCGGGCCGCGGGCGCAGTATTTT. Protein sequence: CASSGGTSGPRAQYF.

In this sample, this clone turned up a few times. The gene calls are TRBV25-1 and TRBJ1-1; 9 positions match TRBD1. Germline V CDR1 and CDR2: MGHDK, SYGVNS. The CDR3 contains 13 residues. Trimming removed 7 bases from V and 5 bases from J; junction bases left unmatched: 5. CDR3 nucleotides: TGTGCCAGCACCTCGACAGGGGGAACTGAAGCTTTCTTT. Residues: CASTSTGGTEAFF.

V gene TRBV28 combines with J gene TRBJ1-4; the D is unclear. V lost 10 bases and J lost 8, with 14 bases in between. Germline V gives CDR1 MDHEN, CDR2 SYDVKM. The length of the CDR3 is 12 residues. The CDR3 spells CATKGRGEKLFF. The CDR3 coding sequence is TGTGCCACCAAAGGAAGAGGCGAAAAACTGTTTTTT.

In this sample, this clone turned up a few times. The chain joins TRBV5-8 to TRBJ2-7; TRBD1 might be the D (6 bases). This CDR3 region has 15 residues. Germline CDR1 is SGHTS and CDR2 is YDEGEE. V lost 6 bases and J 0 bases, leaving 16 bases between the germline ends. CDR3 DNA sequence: TGTGCCAGCACCCCAGGGGTAGGCTACTCCTACGAGCAGTACTTC. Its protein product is CASTPGVGYSYEQYF.

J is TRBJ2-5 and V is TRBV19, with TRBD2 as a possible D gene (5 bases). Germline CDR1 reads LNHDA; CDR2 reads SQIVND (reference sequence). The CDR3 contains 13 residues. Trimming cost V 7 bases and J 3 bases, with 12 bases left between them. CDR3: CASTDGGKETQYF. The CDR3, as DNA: TGTGCCAGTACGGATGGAGGAAAAGAGACCCAGTACTTC.

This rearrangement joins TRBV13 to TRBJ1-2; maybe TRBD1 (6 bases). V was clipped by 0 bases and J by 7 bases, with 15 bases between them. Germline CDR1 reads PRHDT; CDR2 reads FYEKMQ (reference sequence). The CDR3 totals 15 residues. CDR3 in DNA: TGTGCCAGCAGCTTAGGGGGCCAAACAGGGACTGGCTACACCTTC. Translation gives CASSLGGQTGTGYTF. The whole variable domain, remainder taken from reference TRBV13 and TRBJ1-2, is AAGVIQSPRHLIKEKRETATLKCYPIPRHDTVYWYQQGPGQDPQFLISFYEKMQSDKGSIPDRFSAQQFSDYHSELNMSSLELGDSALYFCASSLGGQTGTGYTFGSGTRLTVV.

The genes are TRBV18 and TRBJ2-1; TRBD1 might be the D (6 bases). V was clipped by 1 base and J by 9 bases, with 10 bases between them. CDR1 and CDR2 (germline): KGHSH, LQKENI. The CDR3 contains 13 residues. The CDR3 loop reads CASSPQRGSEQFF. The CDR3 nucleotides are TGTGCCAGCTCACCACAAAGGGGGAGTGAGCAGTTCTTC.